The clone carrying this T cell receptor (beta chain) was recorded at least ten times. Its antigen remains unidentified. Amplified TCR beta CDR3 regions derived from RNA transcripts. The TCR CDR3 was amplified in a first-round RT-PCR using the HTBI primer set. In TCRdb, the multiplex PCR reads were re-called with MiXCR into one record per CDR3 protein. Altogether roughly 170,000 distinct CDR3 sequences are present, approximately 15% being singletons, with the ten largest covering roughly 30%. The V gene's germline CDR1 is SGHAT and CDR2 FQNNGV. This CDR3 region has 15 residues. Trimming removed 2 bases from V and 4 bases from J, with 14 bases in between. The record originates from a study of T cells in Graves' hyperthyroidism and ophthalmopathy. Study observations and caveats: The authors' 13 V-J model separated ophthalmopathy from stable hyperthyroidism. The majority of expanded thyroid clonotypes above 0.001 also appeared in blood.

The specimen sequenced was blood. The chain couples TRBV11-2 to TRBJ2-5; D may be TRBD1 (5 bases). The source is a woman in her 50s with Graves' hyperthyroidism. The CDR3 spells CASSLQGYRGETQYF. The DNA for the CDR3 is TGTGCCAGCAGCTTACAGGGCTATAGGGGAGAGACCCAGTACTTC.